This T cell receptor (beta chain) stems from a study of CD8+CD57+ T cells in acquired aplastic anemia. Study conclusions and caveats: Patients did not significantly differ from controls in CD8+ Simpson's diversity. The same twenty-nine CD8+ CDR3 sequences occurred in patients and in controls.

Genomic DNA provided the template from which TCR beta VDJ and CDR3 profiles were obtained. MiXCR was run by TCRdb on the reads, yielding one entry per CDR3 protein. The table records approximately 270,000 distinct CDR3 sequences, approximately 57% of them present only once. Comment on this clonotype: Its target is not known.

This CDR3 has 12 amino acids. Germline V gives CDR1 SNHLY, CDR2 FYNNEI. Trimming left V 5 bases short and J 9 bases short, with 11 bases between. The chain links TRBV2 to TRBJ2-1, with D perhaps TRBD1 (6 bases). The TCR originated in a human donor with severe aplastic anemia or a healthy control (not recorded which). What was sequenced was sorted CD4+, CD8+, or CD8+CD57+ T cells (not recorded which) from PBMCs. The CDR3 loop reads CASSPQGFEQFF. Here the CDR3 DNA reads TGTGCCAGCAGTCCCCAGGGGTTTGAGCAGTTCTTC.